In this sample, the clone carrying this T cell receptor (beta chain) turned up many times. Antigen: not known. Amplification of TCR beta CDR3 regions was performed using RNA transcripts as template. First-round RT-PCR with HTBI primers amplified the TCR CDR3 region. TCRdb passed the multiplex PCR reads through MiXCR, listing each CDR3 protein once. Here the sample spans almost 250,000 distinct CDR3 sequences, about 25% being singletons. Trimming pared 0 bases from V and 6 bases from J, leaving 6 bases between. The CDR3 contains 11 residues. Looked up from germline, CDR1 is SQVTM and CDR2 is ANQGSEA. The data stem from a study of T cells in Graves' hyperthyroidism and ophthalmopathy. Study observations and caveats: Separating ophthalmopathy from stable hyperthyroidism was achieved by a 13 V-J model. Also found in blood were most expanded thyroid clonotypes above 0.001.

Those patients with uncontrolled infection, other autoimmune disease, pregnancy or lactation were excluded. Clinical symptoms, serum thyroxine and TRAb, thyroid ultrasound and orbital computed tomography were used for the diagnoses. The sample consisted of blood. The clonotype comes from a woman aged 40 to 50 with Graves' ophthalmopathy. This sequence joins TRBV29-1 and TRBJ2-7, with D hard to call. Here the CDR3 reads CSVEEPGEQYF. For the CDR3, the DNA is TGCAGCGTTGAAGAACCGGGCGAGCAGTACTTC.